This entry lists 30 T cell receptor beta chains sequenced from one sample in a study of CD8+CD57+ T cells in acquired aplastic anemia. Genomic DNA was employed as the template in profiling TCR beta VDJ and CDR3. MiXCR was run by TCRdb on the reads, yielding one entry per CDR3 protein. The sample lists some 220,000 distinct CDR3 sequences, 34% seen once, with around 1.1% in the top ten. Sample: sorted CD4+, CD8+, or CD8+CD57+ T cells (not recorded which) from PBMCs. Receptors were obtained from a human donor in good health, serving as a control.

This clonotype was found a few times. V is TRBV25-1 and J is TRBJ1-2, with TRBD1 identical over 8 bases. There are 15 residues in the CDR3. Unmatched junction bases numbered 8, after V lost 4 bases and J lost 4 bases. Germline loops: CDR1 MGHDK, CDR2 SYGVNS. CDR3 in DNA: TGTGCCAGCAGTGCACCGACAGGGGCCAGCTATGGCTACACCTTC. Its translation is CASSAPTGASYGYTF.

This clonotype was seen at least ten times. The CDR3 sequence is CASSQDRAGTIYF. The CDR3 nucleotides read TGTGCCAGCAGCCAAGATCGGGCGGGCACCATATATTTT. The V and J genes are TRBV14 and TRBJ1-3; D remains unclear. V gave up 0 bases and J gave up 9 bases, with 9 bases separating them. This CDR3 is 13 amino acids long. CDR1 is SGHDN, CDR2 FVKESK, per germline.

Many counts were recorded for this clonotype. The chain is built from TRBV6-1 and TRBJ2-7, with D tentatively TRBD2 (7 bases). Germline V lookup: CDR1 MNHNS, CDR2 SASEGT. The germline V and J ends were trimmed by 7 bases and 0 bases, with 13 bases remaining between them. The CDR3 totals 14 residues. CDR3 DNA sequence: TGTGCCAGCATGAGGGGGGGTAGCTCCTACGAGCAGTACTTC. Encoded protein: CASMRGGSSYEQYF.

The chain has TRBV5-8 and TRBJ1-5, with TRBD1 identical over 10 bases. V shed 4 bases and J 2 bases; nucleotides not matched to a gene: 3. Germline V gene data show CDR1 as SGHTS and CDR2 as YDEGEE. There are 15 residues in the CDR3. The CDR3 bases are TGTGCCAGCAGCGCGGACAGGGGGGGCAATCAGCCCCAGCATTTT. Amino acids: CASSADRGGNQPQHF.

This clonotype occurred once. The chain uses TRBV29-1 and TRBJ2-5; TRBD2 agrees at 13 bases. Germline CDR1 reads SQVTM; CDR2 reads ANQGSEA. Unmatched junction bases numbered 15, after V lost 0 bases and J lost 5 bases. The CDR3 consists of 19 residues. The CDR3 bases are TGCAGCGTTGAAGACCCAACTAGCGGGGGGGCCACGCGGCACGAGACCCAGTACTTC. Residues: CSVEDPTSGGATRHETQYF.

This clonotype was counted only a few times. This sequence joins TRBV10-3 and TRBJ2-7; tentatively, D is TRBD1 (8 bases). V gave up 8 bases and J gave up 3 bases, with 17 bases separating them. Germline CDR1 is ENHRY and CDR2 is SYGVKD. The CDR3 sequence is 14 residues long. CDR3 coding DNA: TGTGCCATCGGGGGGGGGACAGGCGACTACGAGCAGTACTTC. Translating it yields CAIGGGTGDYEQYF.

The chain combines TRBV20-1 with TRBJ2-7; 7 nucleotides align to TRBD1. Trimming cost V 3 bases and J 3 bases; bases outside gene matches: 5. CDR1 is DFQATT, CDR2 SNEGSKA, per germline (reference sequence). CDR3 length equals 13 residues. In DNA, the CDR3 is TGCAGTGCTAGGGCCGGGACAGTCTACGAGCAGTACTTC. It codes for CSARAGTVYEQYF.

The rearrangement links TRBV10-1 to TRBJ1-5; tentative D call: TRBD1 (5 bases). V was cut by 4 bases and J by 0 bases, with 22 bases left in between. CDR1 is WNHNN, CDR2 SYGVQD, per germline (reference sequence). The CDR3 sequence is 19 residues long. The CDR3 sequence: CASSGVDSEIPYSNQPQHF. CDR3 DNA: TGCGCCAGCAGTGGAGTTGACAGCGAAATTCCCTATAGCAATCAGCCCCAGCATTTT.

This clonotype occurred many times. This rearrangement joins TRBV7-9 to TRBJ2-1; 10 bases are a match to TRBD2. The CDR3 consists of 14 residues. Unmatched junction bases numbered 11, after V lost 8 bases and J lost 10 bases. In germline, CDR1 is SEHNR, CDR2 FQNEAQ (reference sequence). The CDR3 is CASGYKREGGEQFF. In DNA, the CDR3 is TGTGCCAGCGGATATAAGCGGGAGGGCGGCGAGCAGTTCTTC.

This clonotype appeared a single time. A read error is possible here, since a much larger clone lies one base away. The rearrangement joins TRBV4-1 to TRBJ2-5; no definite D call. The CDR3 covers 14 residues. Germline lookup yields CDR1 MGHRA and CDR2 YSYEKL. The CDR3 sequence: CANSPLAYQETQYF. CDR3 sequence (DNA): TGCGCCAACAGCCCCCTGGCGTACCAAGAGACCCAGTACTTC.

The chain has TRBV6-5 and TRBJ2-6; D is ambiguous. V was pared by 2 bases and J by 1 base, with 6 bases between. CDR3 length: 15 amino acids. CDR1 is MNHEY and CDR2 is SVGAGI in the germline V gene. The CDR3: CASSYLLSGANVLTF. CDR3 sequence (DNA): TGTGCCAGCAGTTACCTTCTTTCTGGGGCCAACGTCCTGACTTTC.

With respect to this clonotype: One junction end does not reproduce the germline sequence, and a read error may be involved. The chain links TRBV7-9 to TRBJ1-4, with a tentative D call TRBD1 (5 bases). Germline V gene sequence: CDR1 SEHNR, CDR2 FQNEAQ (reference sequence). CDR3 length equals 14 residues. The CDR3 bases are TGTGCCAGCAGCCAGACAGTTCATAATGAAAAACTGCTTTTT. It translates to CASSQTVHNEKLLF.

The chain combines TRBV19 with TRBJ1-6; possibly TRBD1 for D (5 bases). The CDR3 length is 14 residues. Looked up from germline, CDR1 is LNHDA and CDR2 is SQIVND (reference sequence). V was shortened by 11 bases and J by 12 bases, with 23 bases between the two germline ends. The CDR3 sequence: CARSVQRGPLPLHF. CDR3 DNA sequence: TGTGCCCGGAGTGTACAGAGGGGTCCTTTACCCCTCCACTTT.

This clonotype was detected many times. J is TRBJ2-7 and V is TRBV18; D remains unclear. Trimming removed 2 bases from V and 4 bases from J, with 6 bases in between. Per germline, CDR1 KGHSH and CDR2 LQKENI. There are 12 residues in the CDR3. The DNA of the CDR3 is TGTGCCAGCTCACCAGGTCCGTACGAGCAGTACTTC. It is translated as CASSPGPYEQYF.

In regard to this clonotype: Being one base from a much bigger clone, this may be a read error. In DNA form, the CDR3 reads TGCGGTGCTAGACGGCTTGGGGAGACCCAGTACTTC. It is translated as CGARRLGETQYF. The chain employs TRBV20-1 and TRBJ2-5; the D is unclear. The CDR3 is 12 amino acids. Germline CDR1 is DFQATT and CDR2 is SNEGSKA (reference sequence).

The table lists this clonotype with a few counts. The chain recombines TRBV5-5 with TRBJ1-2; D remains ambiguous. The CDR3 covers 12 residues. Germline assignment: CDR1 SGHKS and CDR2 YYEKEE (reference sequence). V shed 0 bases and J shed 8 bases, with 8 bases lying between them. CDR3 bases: TGTGCCAGCAGCTTGGGCGTCCAAGGCTACACCTTC. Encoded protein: CASSLGVQGYTF.

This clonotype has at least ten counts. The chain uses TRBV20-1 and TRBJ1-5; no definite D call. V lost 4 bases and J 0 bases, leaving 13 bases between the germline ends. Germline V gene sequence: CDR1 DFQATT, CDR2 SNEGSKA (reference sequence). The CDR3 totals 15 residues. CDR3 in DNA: TGCAGTGCTAAGGAGGAGCGATATAGCAATCAGCCCCAGCATTTT. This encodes CSAKEERYSNQPQHF.

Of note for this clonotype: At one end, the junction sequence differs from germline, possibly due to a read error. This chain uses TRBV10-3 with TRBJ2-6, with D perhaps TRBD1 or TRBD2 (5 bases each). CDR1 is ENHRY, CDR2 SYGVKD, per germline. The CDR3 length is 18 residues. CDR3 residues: CASSYSGTASSGANVLTF. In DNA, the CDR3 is TGTGCCAGCAGTTACTCCGGGACCGCGAGCTCTGGGGCCAACGTCCTGACTTTC.

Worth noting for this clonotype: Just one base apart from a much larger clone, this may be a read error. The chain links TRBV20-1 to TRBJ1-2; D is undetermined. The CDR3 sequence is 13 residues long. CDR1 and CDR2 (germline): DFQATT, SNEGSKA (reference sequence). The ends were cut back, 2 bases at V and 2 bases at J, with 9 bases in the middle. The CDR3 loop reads CSARNQENYGYTF. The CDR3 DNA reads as TGCAGTGCTAGAAACCAGGAAAACTATGGCTACACCTTC.

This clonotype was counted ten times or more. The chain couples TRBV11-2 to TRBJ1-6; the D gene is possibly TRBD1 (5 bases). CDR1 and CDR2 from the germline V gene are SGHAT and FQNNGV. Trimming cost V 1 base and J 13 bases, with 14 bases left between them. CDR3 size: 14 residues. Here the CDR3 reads CASSLGLGVTPLHF. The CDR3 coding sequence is TGTGCCAGCAGCTTAGGTCTAGGGGTGACTCCCCTCCACTTT. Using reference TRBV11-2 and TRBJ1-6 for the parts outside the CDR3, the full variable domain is EAGVAQSPRYKIIEKRQSVAFWCNPISGHATLYWYQQILGQGPKLLIQFQNNGVVDDSQLPKDRFSAERLKGVDSTLKIQPAKLEDSAVYLCASSLGLGVTPLHFGNGTRLTVT.

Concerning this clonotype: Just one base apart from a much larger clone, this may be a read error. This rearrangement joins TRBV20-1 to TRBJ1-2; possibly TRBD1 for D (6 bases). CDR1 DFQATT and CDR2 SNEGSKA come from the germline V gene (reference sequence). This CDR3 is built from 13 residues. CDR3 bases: TGCAGTGCTCGAGAAACAGGGAATTATGGCTACACCTTC. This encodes CSARETGNYGYTF.

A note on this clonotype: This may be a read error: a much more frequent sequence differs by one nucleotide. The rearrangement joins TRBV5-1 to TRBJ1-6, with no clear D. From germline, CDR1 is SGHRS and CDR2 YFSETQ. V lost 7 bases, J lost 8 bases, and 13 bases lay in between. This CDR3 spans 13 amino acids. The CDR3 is CASGSLRDSPLHF. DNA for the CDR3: TGCGCCAGCGGCTCTCTTAGAGATTCACCCCTCCACTTT.

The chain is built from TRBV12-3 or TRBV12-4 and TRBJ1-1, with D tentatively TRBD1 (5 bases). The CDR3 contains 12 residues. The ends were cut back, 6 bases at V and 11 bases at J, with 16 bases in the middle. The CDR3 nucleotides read TGTGCCAGCAGCCTCCGGGGCCGGCGGGCTTTCTTT. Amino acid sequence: CASSLRGRRAFF.

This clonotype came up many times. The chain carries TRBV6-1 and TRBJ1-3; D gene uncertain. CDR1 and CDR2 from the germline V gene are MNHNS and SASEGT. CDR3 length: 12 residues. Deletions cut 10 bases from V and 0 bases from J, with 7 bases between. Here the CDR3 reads CATLSSGNTIYF. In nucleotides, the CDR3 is TGTGCCACACTATCCTCTGGAAACACCATATATTTT.

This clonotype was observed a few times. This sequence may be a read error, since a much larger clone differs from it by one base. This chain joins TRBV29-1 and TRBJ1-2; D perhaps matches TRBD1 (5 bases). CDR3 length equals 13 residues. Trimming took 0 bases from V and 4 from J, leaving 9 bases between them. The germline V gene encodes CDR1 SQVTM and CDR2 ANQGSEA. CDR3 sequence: CSVEDRGGYGYTF. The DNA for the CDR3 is TGCAGCGTTGAAGATCGGGGGGGCTATGGCTACACCTTC.

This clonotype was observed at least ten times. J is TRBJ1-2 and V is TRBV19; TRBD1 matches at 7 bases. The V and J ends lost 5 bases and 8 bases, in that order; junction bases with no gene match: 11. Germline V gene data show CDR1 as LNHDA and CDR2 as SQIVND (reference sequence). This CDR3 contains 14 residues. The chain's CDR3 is CASSLRQGVPGYTF. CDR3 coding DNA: TGTGCCAGTAGTCTTAGACAGGGTGTACCCGGCTACACCTTC.

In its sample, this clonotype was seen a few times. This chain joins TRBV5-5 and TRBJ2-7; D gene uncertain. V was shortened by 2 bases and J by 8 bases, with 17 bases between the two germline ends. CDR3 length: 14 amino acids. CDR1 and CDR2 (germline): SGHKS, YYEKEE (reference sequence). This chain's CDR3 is CASSFIFLGFQQYF. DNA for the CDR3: TGTGCCAGCAGCTTTATTTTCTTAGGGTTCCAGCAGTACTTC.

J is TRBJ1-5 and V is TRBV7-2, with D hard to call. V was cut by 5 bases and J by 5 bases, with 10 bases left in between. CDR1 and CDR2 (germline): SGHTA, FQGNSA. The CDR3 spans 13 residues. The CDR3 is CASSRNSDQPQHF. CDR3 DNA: TGTGCCAGCAGCCGGAACAGTGATCAGCCCCAGCATTTT.

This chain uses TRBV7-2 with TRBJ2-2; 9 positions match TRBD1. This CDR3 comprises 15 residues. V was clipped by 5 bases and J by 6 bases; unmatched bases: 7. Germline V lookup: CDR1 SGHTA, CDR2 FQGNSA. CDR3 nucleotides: TGTGCCAGCAGCCGGGACAGGGCCAACGCCGGGGAGCTGTTTTTT. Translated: CASSRDRANAGELFF.

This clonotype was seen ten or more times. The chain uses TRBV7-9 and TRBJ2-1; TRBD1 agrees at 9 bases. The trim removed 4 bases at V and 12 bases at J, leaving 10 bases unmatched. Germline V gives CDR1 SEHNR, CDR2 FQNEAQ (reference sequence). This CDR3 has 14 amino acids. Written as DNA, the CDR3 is TGTGCCAGCAGCTCCGGGACAGGGTGGGAGGGGCAGTTCTTC. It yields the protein CASSSGTGWEGQFF.